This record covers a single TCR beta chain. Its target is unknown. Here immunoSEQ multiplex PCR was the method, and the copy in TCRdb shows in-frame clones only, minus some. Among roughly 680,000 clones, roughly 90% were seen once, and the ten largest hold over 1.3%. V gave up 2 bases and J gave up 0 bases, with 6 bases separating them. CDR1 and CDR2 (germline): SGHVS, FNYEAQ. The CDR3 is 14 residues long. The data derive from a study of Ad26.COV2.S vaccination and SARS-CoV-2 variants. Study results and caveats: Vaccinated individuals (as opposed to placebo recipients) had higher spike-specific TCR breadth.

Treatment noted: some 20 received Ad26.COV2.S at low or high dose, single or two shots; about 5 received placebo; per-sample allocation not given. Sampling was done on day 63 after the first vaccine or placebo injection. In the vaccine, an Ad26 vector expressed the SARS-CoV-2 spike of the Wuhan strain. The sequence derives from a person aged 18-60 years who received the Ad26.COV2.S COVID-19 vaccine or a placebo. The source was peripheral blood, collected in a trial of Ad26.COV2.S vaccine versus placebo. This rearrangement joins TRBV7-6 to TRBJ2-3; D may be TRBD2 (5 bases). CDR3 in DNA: TGTGCCAGCAGCTTATGGACTAGCACAGATACGCAGTATTTT. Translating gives CASSLWTSTDTQYF.